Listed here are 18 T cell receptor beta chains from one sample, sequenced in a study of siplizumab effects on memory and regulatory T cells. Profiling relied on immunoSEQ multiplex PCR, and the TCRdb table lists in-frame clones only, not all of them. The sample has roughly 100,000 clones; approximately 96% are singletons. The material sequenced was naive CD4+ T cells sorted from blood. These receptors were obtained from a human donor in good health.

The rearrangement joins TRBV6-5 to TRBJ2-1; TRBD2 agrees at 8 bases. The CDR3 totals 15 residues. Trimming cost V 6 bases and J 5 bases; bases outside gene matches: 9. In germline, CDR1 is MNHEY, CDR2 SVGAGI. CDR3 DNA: TGTGCCAGCAGGCCCAGGAGCGGGGGAAACAATGAGCAGTTCTTC. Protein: CASRPRSGGNNEQFF.

The CDR3 protein is CASSLLGTDSGNTIYF. The DNA for the CDR3 is TGTGCCAGCAGTTTACTCGGGACAGACTCTGGAAACACCATATATTTT. The V call is TRBV27, the J call TRBJ1-3; 7 nucleotides match TRBD1. In germline, CDR1 is MNHEY, CDR2 SMNVEV (reference sequence). With 2 bases clipped from V and 0 bases from J, the junction kept 4 bases outside the gene matches. The CDR3 sequence is 16 residues long.

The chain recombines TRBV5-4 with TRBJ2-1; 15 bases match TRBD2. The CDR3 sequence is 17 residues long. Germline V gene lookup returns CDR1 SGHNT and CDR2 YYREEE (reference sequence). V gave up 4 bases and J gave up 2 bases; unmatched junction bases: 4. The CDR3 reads CASSRGLAGGPYNEQFF. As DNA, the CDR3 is TGTGCCAGCAGCCGTGGACTAGCGGGGGGGCCCTACAATGAGCAGTTCTTC.

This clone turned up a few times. CDR3 loop: CASRLRKTGQAQETQYF. The DNA of the CDR3 is TGTGCCAGCAGGCTGCGAAAAACAGGACAGGCCCAAGAGACCCAGTACTTC. The chain uses TRBV21-1 and TRBJ2-5; the D call in the table, TRBD1, was not verified against the DNA. TRBV21-1 is a pseudogene locus. This CDR3 region has 17 residues.

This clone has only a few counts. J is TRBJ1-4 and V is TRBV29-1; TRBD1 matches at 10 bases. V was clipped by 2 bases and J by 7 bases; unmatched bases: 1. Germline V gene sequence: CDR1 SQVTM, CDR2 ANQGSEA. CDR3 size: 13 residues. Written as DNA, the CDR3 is TGCAGCGTTGAACGGGACAGGGGTGAAAAACTGTTTTTT. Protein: CSVERDRGEKLFF.

The CDR3 DNA is TGCGCCAGCAGCCGGGGACAGGGTGGGACTGAAGCTTTCTTT. This codes for CASSRGQGGTEAFF. V usage is TRBV4-1 and J usage is TRBJ1-1; 9 positions agree with TRBD1. V shed 4 bases and J 5 bases; nucleotides not matched to a gene: 5. The germline V gene has CDR1 MGHRA and CDR2 YSYEKL. This CDR3 region has 14 residues.

The CDR3 is CASSFVGEQFF. The CDR3 nucleotides read TGTGCCAGCAGCTTTGTTGGGGAGCAGTTCTTC. The chain recombines TRBV7-2 with TRBJ2-1; D not resolved. This CDR3 is built from 11 residues. V was shortened by 3 bases and J by 10 bases, with 7 bases between the two germline ends. Per germline, CDR1 SGHTA and CDR2 FQGNSA.

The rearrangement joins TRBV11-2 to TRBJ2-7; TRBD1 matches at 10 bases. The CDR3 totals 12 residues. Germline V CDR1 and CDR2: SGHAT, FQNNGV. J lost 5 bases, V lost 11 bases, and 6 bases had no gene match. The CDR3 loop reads CASQTGGDEQYF. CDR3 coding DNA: TGTGCCTCCCAGACAGGGGGCGACGAGCAGTACTTC.

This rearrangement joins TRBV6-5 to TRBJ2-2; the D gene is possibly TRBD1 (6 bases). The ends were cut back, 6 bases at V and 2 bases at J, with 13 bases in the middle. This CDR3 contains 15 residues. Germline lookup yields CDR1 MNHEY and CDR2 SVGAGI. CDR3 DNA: TGTGCCAGCAGACTTGACAGGCTCAACACCGGGGAGCTGTTTTTT. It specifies CASRLDRLNTGELFF.

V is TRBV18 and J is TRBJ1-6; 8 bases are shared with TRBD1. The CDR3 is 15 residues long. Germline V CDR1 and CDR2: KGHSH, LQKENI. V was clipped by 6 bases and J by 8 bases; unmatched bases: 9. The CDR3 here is CASSPLGTGDSPLHF. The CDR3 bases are TGTGCCAGCTCCCCCTTAGGGACAGGCGATTCACCCCTCCACTTT.

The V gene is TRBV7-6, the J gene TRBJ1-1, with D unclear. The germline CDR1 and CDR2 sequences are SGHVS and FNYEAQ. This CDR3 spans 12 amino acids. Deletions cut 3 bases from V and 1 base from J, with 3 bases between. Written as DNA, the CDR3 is TGTGCCAGCAGCTTGCAGAACACTGAAGCTTTCTTT. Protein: CASSLQNTEAFF.

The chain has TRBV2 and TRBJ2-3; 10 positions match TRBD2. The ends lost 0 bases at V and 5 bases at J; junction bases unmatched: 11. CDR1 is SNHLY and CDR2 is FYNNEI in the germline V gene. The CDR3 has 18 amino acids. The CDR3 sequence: CASSEASAGGLRVDTQYF. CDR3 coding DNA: TGTGCCAGCAGTGAAGCGTCAGCGGGGGGGCTCAGAGTAGATACGCAGTATTTT.

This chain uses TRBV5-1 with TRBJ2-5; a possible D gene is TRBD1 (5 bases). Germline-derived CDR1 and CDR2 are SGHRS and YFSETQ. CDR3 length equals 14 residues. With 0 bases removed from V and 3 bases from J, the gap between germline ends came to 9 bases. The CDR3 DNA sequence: TGCGCCAGCAGCTTGGGACAGATGAAAGAGACCCAGTACTTC. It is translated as CASSLGQMKETQYF.

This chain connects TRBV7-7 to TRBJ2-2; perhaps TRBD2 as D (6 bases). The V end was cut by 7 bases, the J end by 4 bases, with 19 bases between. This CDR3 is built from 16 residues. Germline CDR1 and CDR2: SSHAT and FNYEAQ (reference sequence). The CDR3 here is CASTPSGGVGTGELFF. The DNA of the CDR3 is TGTGCCAGCACCCCCTCAGGCGGGGTGGGCACCGGGGAGCTGTTTTTT.

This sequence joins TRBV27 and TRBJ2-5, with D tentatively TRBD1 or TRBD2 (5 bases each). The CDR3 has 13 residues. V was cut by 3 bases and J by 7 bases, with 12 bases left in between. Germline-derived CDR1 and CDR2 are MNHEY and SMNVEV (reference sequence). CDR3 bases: TGTGCCAGCAGTTTTCGGGGCGTAGGGACCCAGTACTTC. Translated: CASSFRGVGTQYF.

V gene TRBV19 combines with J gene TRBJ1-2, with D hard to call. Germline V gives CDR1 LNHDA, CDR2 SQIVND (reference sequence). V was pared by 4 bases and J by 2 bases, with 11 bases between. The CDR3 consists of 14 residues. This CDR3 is CASSKLTWNYGYTF. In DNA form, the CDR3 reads TGTGCCAGTAGTAAACTTACCTGGAACTATGGCTACACCTTC.

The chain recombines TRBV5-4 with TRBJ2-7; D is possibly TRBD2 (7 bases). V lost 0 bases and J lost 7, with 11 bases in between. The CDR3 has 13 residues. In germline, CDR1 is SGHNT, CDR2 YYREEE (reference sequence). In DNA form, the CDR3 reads TGTGCCAGCAGCTTGGTACGGGGGGCTGAGCAGTACTTC. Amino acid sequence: CASSLVRGAEQYF. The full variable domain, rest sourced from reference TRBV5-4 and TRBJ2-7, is ETGVTQSPTHLIKTRGQQVTLRCSSQSGHNTVSWYQQALGQGPQFIFQYYREEENGRGNFPPRFSGLQFPNYSSELNVNALELDDSALYLCASSLVRGAEQYFGPGTRLTVT.

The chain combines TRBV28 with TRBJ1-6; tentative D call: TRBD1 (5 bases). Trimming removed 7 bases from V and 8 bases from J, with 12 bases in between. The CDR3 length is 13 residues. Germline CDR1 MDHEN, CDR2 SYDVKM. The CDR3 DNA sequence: TGTGCCAGCAAAGAGACAGCTTATTCACCCCTCCACTTT. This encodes CASKETAYSPLHF.